One T cell receptor beta chain is described in this entry. TCRdb's table, derived via immunoSEQ multiplex PCR, lists solely in-frame clones and lacks some. In the table there are around 84,000 clones, 70% to 90% of which are singletons. These data belong to a study of blood T cell repertoires in COVID-19. The ends were cut back, 0 bases at V and 5 bases at J, with 5 bases in the middle. Germline V CDR1 and CDR2: SGHRS, YFSETQ. This CDR3 has 12 amino acids. The sequenced sample was peripheral blood. The chain joins TRBV5-1 to TRBJ1-1; no definite D call. This receptor was identified in a man aged 80 or over with active or convalescent COVID-19. Here the CDR3 reads CASSLVGTEAFF. CDR3 DNA: TGCGCCAGCAGCTTGGTCGGGACTGAAGCTTTCTTT.